These T cell receptor beta chains were read from a single sample in a study of patients and donors after allogeneic stem cell transplantation. MiXCR, run by TCRdb on the RT-PCR reads, gives a single entry per CDR3 protein. Among about a million distinct CDR3 sequences listed, more than 15% were seen once. Source material: blood, either unsorted or a sorted T cell fraction (not recorded which). These receptors were obtained from a human donor who was either an allogeneic HSCT recipient or a stem cell or donor lymphocyte infusion donor (not recorded which). It is not recorded whose cells these are; they may come from a transplant donor. Both conserved end residues are part of each CDR3. Fields, in order: CDR3 length, D gene, clone size, V gene, J gene, CDR3 protein, CDR3 DNA. D genes are given only for firm matches. Size is omitted from some rows. Given values are once, few, many or a class for expanded clones.

13,.,few,TRBV6-4,TRBJ2-3,CASSDSITDTQYF,TGTGCCAGCAGTGACTCGATCACAGATACGCAGTATTTT
17,.,few,TRBV21-1,TRBJ2-3,CASSKVTLAGITDTQYF,TGTGCCAGCAGCAAAGTGACCCTAGCGGGGATCACAGATACGCAGTATTTT
15,TRBD1,few,TRBV12-3/TRBV12-4,TRBJ2-3,CASSSRQGEVDTQYF,TGTGCCAGCAGTTCGCGACAGGGAGAGGTAGATACGCAGTATTTT
12,.,.,TRBV20-1,TRBJ2-7,CSAPRETYEQYF,TGCAGTGCGCCTCGGGAGACCTACGAGCAGTACTTC
14,TRBD1,few,TRBV7-3,TRBJ1-2,CASSLTTGNYGYTF,TGTGCCAGCAGCTTAACGACAGGGAACTATGGCTACACCTTC
15,TRBD2,.,TRBV12-3/TRBV12-4,TRBJ2-7,CASSSEPGLAGEMYF,TGTGCCAGCAGTTCCGAACCGGGACTAGCGGGAGAGATGTACTTC
13,.,.,TRBV10-2,TRBJ2-5,CATLRPPQETQYF,TGCGCCACCCTGAGGCCCCCCCAAGAGACCCAGTACTTC
16,.,.,TRBV12-3/TRBV12-4,TRBJ1-1,CASRARQRTEGTEAFF,TGTGCCAGCCGAGCCCGCCAACGGACGGAGGGCACTGAAGCTTTCTTT
18,.,few,TRBV5-1,TRBJ1-5,CASSLDVSGPNRNQPQHF,TGCGCCAGCAGCTTGGACGTGTCAGGGCCGAACCGCAATCAGCCCCAGCATTTT
15,TRBD2,.,TRBV20-1,TRBJ2-3,CSASPGLAGGNTQYF,TGCAGTGCTAGTCCGGGACTAGCGGGGGGAAATACGCAGTATTTT
16,.,.,TRBV19,TRBJ2-3,CASSMASPLPQNTQYF,TGTGCCAGTAGTATGGCTAGTCCCCTGCCACAAAATACGCAGTATTTT
14,.,few,TRBV5-5,TRBJ2-7,CASSPRTLLYEQYF,TGTGCCAGCAGCCCTAGGACACTTCTGTACGAGCAGTACTTC
13,TRBD2,few,TRBV5-1,TRBJ2-7,CASAGESSYEQYF,TGCGCCAGCGCGGGGGAGTCCTCCTACGAGCAGTACTTC
13,TRBD1,.,TRBV6-1,TRBJ2-7,CASSGDRGNEQYF,TGTGCCAGCAGTGGGGACAGGGGGAACGAGCAGTACTTC
15,.,.,TRBV6-2/TRBV6-3,TRBJ1-2,CASNRGGRGGYGYTF,TGTGCCAGCAATCGAGGAGGACGGGGGGGATATGGCTACACCTTC
15,.,.,TRBV6-1,TRBJ2-5,CASSHSSRVQETQYF,TGTGCCAGCAGCCATTCAAGCAGGGTTCAAGAGACCCAGTACTTC
16,.,many,TRBV20-1,TRBJ1-6,CSASNTQVSYNSPLHF,TGCAGTGCTAGTAACACCCAAGTTTCCTATAATTCACCCCTCCACTTT
17,TRBD2,few,TRBV10-3,TRBJ2-3,CAMGKPTSGGPTDTQYF,TGTGCCATGGGGAAGCCGACTAGCGGGGGGCCCACAGATACGCAGTATTTT
14,.,few,TRBV6-1,TRBJ2-3,CASRLRGRTDTQYF,TGTGCCAGCAGGCTGCGGGGACGCACAGATACGCAGTATTTT
14,TRBD2,.,TRBV3-1,TRBJ2-1,CASTLAGGRNEQFF,TGTGCCAGCACCCTAGCGGGAGGGAGGAATGAGCAGTTCTTC
18,.,.,TRBV5-6,TRBJ2-4,CASSLAGPGSLAKNIQYF,TGTGCCAGCAGCTTGGCCGGGCCGGGCAGTTTAGCCAAAAACATTCAGTACTTC
10,.,few,TRBV29-1,TRBJ2-3,CSVDVDTQYF,TGCAGCGTTGATGTAGATACGCAGTATTTT
17,TRBD2,.,TRBV10-3,TRBJ2-1,CAISGRTSGRAIHEQFF,TGTGCCATCAGTGGCCGGACTAGCGGGAGGGCCATTCATGAGCAGTTCTTC
16,.,few,TRBV4-2,TRBJ1-2,CASSQGVPETIYGYTF,TGTGCCAGCAGCCAAGGGGTCCCCGAGACGATCTATGGCTACACCTTC
19,TRBD2,few,TRBV9,TRBJ2-5,CASSVESGWASGVQETQYF,TGTGCCAGCAGCGTAGAGTCAGGGTGGGCTAGCGGTGTCCAAGAGACCCAGTACTTC
17,.,few,TRBV13,TRBJ2-7,CASSLSFGSTNTYEQYF,TGTGCCAGCAGCTTAAGTTTTGGCAGCACCAACACCTACGAGCAGTACTTC
19,TRBD2,few,TRBV3-1,TRBJ2-1,CASSHKLAGGLMGKNEQFF,TGTGCCAGCAGCCACAAACTAGCGGGAGGCCTCATGGGAAAGAATGAGCAGTTCTTC
14,.,.,TRBV3-1,TRBJ1-4,CASSQERRIEKLFF,TGTGCCAGCAGCCAAGAACGCCGTATTGAAAAACTGTTTTTT
13,.,few,TRBV6-2/TRBV6-3,TRBJ1-5,CASSRREDQPQHF,TGTGCCAGCAGTAGAAGGGAGGATCAGCCCCAGCATTTT
16,TRBD1,.,TRBV7-8,TRBJ2-3,CASSRDRGQEKVTQYF,TGTGCCAGCAGCCGAGACAGGGGGCAGGAAAAAGTTACGCAGTATTTT
13,.,.,TRBV7-6,TRBJ1-1,CASSLFGQGEAFF,TGTGCCAGCAGCTTATTCGGCCAGGGGGAAGCTTTCTTT
16,.,few,TRBV18,TRBJ1-2,CASSPPDRNKGYGYTF,TGTGCCAGCTCACCACCGGACCGGAATAAGGGCTATGGCTACACCTTC
14,.,many,TRBV6-2/TRBV6-3,TRBJ2-5,CASSRGTAQETQYF,TGTGCCAGCAGTCGGGGGACAGCCCAAGAGACCCAGTACTTC
18,.,.,TRBV25-1,TRBJ2-3,CASSEVGGNLRVVDTQYF,TGTGCCAGCAGTGAAGTAGGGGGGAACCTGAGGGTCGTGGATACGCAGTATTTT
15,.,.,TRBV12-3/TRBV12-4,TRBJ2-2,CASSLSGPDTGELFF,TGTGCCAGCAGTTTATCGGGACCTGACACCGGGGAGCTGTTTTTT
16,TRBD2,.,TRBV27,TRBJ2-5,CASSTQGLAHQETQYF,TGTGCCAGCAGTACCCAAGGACTAGCCCACCAAGAGACCCAGTACTTC
14,.,many,TRBV12-3/TRBV12-4,TRBJ2-2,CASSRRGNTGELFF,TGTGCCAGCAGTCGGAGGGGTAACACCGGGGAGCTGTTTTTT
13,.,many,TRBV29-1,TRBJ2-2,CSVEDSGIRELFF,TGCAGCGTTGAAGATTCCGGGATCAGGGAGCTGTTTTTT
15,TRBD2,.,TRBV12-5,TRBJ2-1,CASGGTSGPYNEQFF,TGTGCTAGTGGTGGGACTAGCGGACCCTACAATGAGCAGTTCTTC
14,TRBD1,few,TRBV7-9,TRBJ1-2,CASSFQGESYGYTF,TGTGCCAGCAGCTTCCAGGGGGAAAGCTATGGCTACACCTTC
16,TRBD1,.,TRBV7-3,TRBJ1-1,CASSLTGGVGRTEAFF,TGTGCCAGCAGCTTAACAGGGGGCGTCGGTCGGACTGAAGCTTTCTTT
17,TRBD2,few,TRBV6-4,TRBJ2-3,CASSDSRSLAGSDTQYF,TGTGCCAGCAGTGACTCGAGGAGTCTAGCGGGGTCAGATACGCAGTATTTT
13,TRBD1,many,TRBV12-3/TRBV12-4,TRBJ2-3,CASSTDRVNTQYF,TGTGCCAGCAGTACCGACAGGGTAAATACGCAGTATTTT
12,.,few,TRBV29-1,TRBJ2-7,CSVEDRQEGPYF,TGCAGCGTTGAAGATCGACAGGAGGGCCCGTACTTC
14,TRBD1,few,TRBV19,TRBJ1-1,CASSDRANSTEAFF,TGTGCCAGTAGTGACAGGGCAAACTCGACTGAAGCTTTCTTT
16,.,.,TRBV10-3,TRBJ2-2,CAILNAEPPDTGELFF,TGTGCCATCCTAAATGCCGAGCCCCCGGACACCGGGGAGCTGTTTTTT
17,TRBD2,few,TRBV24-1,TRBJ2-3,CATSDFRLAGSTDTQYF,TGTGCCACCAGTGATTTCCGACTAGCGGGCAGCACAGATACGCAGTATTTT
9,.,few,TRBV6-6,TRBJ1-1,CASSYPSFF,TGTGCCAGCAGTTACCCTTCTTTCTTT
15,TRBD2,.,TRBV28,TRBJ2-2,CASSETSVGTGELFF,TGTGCCAGCAGTGAGACTAGCGTGGGCACCGGGGAGCTGTTTTTT
16,TRBD1,.,TRBV11-2,TRBJ1-1,CASSETGQRMNTEAFF,TGTGCCAGCAGCGAGACAGGGCAAAGGATGAACACTGAAGCTTTCTTT